This T cell receptor beta chain comes out of a study of memory B cells and T cells in multiple sclerosis. Whole-study findings and limits: Clone-set sizes differed between compartments, so shared clonotype counts needed normalization.

On this clone: The antigen is undetermined.

The table came from immunoSEQ multiplex PCR; TCRdb's copy has only in-frame clones and leaves some out. Of some 48,000 clones detected, around 80% appear once; the ten largest clones hold 0.9% to 1.3%. CFSE-dim autoproliferating and CFSE-high non-proliferating T cells from unstimulated culture were sequenced separately. Pooled replicate wells came from approximately 5x10^7 CFSE-labeled PBMCs cultured about seven days without stimulus. CFSE at roughly 0.45 uM labeled the PBMCs, which were then cultured unstimulated. This CDR3 has 15 residues. The sample was PBMCs from blood kept in culture. This chain uses TRBV1 with TRBJ1-1; no check of the table's D call, TRBD1, against the DNA was made. TRBV1 is a pseudogene segment. The TCR originated in a human donor with multiple sclerosis. The CDR3 spells CTSSLRQYFRTEAFF. The DNA for the CDR3 is TGCACCAGCAGCCTCCGACAGTATTTCCGCACTGAAGCTTTCTTT.